This T cell receptor (beta chain) was profiled in a study of T-cell memory formation after mild COVID-19. Study overall: Each donor largely had its own TCR clusters.

The germline gives CDR1 ENHRY, CDR2 SYGVKD. The length of the CDR3 is 11 residues. Trimming left V 0 bases short and J 5 bases short, with 2 bases between. TCRdb passed the 5' RACE reads through MiXCR, listing each CDR3 protein once. The data show more than 85,000 distinct CDR3 sequences, with roughly 10% seen just once and roughly 40% held by the top ten. This clonotype occurred a few times. The sequence was collected from a man between 18 and 35 years old who had mild COVID-19 (a few samples of this study predate the infection). Cell type and time point are not known. Material for sequencing was PBMCs or a T cell subset sorted from them (not recorded which). The J gene is TRBJ2-7, the V gene TRBV10-3; D call uncertain. CDR3 amino acids: CAISESNEQYF. The CDR3 DNA sequence: TGTGCCATCAGTGAGTCTAACGAGCAGTACTTC.